The 18 T cell receptor beta chains below all came from one sample that was sequenced in a study of glioma-infiltrating T cells. The iRepertoire nested amplicon-rescue multiplex PCR amplified TCR alpha and beta CDR3s from RNA. TCRdb fed the multiplex PCR reads into MiXCR, producing one record per CDR3 protein. The table lists around 130,000 distinct CDR3 sequences, 24% of them singletons. The sequencing input was glioma tissue, nonneoplastic brain tissue, or PBMCs (not recorded which). These receptors were taken from a human donor with low-grade glioma or glioblastoma, undergoing nonglioma brain surgery, or in good health (not recorded which).

The chain is built from TRBV7-6 and TRBJ1-1; unclear D gene. The CDR3 spans 14 residues. The V and J ends lost 2 bases and 3 bases respectively, with 10 bases between them. The germline CDR1 and CDR2 sequences are SGHVS and FNYEAQ. CDR3 sequence (DNA): TGTGCCAGCAGCTTACTGAAAACAGACACTGAAGCTTTCTTT. This translates into CASSLLKTDTEAFF.

Concerning this clonotype itself: Its ends do not fully match the called genes, so a read error is possible. This chain uses TRBV20-1 with TRBJ2-5; TRBD2 aligns across 15 bases. Germline loops: CDR1 DFQATT, CDR2 SNEGSKA (reference sequence). The CDR3 is made up of 16 amino acids. Here the CDR3 reads CSARRTSGGARETQHF. The CDR3 region has the DNA TGCAGTGCTAGACGGACTAGCGGGGGGGCCCGGGAGACCCAGCACTTC.

This clonotype was counted between two and nine times. The chain couples TRBV6-1 to TRBJ2-7, with 14 bases fitting TRBD2. This CDR3 is built from 18 residues. CDR1 is MNHNS, CDR2 SASEGT, per germline. The trim removed 6 bases at V and 0 bases at J, leaving 10 bases unmatched. The CDR3 region is CASSRLAGGPLSSYEQYV. The CDR3 DNA is TGTGCCAGCAGCAGACTAGCGGGGGGGCCGCTGAGCTCCTACGAGCAGTACGTC.

The chain combines TRBV20-1 with TRBJ2-7; tentative D call: TRBD2 (6 bases). Germline CDR1 reads DFQATT; CDR2 reads SNEGSKA (reference sequence). The CDR3 is 13 amino acids. V was shortened by 1 base and J by 4 bases, with 11 bases between the two germline ends. The DNA of the CDR3 is TGCAGTGCTAGAGGTCCTGGGGGGTACGAGCAGTACGTC. As protein: CSARGPGGYEQYV.

There are many counts of this clonotype. The rearrangement links TRBV6-2 or TRBV6-3 to TRBJ2-7; no clear D. Trimming removed 0 bases at V and 6 bases at J, with 12 bases between. CDR1 and CDR2 from the germline V gene are MNHEY and SVGEGT. This CDR3 spans 14 amino acids. Here the CDR3 reads CASSYSVRTGEQYV. The CDR3 nucleotides read TGTGCCAGCAGTTACTCAGTCAGGACCGGCGAGCAGTACGTC.

This clonotype came up many times. CDR3 DNA sequence: TGTGCCAGCACCCGGGACGGAAGGATGCCAGATACGCAGTATTTT. It specifies CASTRDGRMPDTQYF. The genes are TRBV6-1 and TRBJ2-3, with D possibly called TRBD1 or TRBD2 (5 bases each). The CDR3 totals 15 residues. The ends were cut back, 7 bases at V and 4 bases at J, with 18 bases in the middle. Germline V lookup: CDR1 MNHNS, CDR2 SASEGT.

This clonotype was seen at least ten times. The genes are TRBV6-1 and TRBJ1-2; no definite D call. Per germline, CDR1 MNHNS and CDR2 SASEGT. The CDR3 totals 14 residues. V gave up 6 bases and J gave up 2 bases, with 13 bases separating them. CDR3 residues: CASRAGENNYGYTF. The DNA of the CDR3 is TGTGCCAGCAGAGCTGGGGAGAACAACTATGGCTACACCTTC.

Ten or more counts support this clonotype. The chain has TRBV6-1 and TRBJ2-3; TRBD2 matches 11 bases. Germline trimming cut 6 bases from V and 2 bases from J; bases unmatched to any gene: 4. Germline loops: CDR1 MNHNS, CDR2 SASEGT. This CDR3 spans 15 amino acids. The DNA for the CDR3 is TGTGCCAGCAGGGGACTAGCGGTGAACACAGATACGCAGTATTTT. Amino acid sequence: CASRGLAVNTDTQYF.

As to this clonotype: This may be a read error: a much more frequent sequence differs by one nucleotide. The chain has TRBV20-1 and TRBJ1-1, with D tentatively TRBD1 (5 bases). Germline assignment: CDR1 DFQATT and CDR2 SNEGSKA (reference sequence). V dropped 8 bases and J dropped 5 bases, with 12 bases sitting between them. The CDR3 covers 11 residues. CDR3 in DNA: TGCAGTCCCGATGGGGGGACTGAAGCTTTCTTT. This codes for CSPDGGTEAFF.

This clonotype has a count of ten or more. CDR3 sequence (DNA): TGTGCCAGCAGTCTAAATCCCGCCTATAGCAATCAGCCCCAGCATTTT. Amino acids: CASSLNPAYSNQPQHF. The rearrangement joins TRBV28 to TRBJ1-5; the D is unclear. The V gene lost 5 bases and the J gene lost 0 bases, with 14 bases spanning the gap. Germline-derived CDR1 and CDR2 are MDHEN and SYDVKM. The CDR3 is 16 amino acids.

This clonotype showed up many times. This chain joins TRBV27 and TRBJ2-5, with no clear D. Germline loops: CDR1 MNHEY, CDR2 SMNVEV (reference sequence). V was pared by 5 bases and J by 2 bases, with 12 bases between. The CDR3 contains 14 residues. The CDR3 DNA is TGTGCCAGCAGTCCCCAACAGTCTCAAGAGACCCAGTACTTC. Protein sequence: CASSPQQSQETQYF.

This clonotype was seen repeatedly, ten times or more. The chain recombines TRBV7-2 with TRBJ2-1; D not certain. This CDR3 is built from 15 residues. Germline lookup yields CDR1 SGHTA and CDR2 FQGNSA. V gave up 5 bases and J gave up 0 bases, with 11 bases separating them. Here the CDR3 DNA reads TGTGCCAGCAGCAACGGACGGAGCTCCTACAATGAGCAGTTCTTC. Amino acids: CASSNGRSSYNEQFF.

This clonotype was seen a handful of times. The CDR3 DNA is TGTGCCAGCAGCCAACACCTCCGGGGCGGCAAAGCTTACAATGAGCAGTTCTTC. It codes for CASSQHLRGGKAYNEQFF. The rearrangement uses TRBV14 and TRBJ2-1, with D perhaps given as TRBD1 or TRBD2 (5 bases each). The CDR3 contains 18 residues. V was trimmed by 2 bases and J by 4 bases, leaving 21 bases between them. CDR1 is SGHDN and CDR2 is FVKESK in the germline V gene. Using reference TRBV14 and TRBJ2-1 for the parts outside the CDR3, the full variable domain is EAGVTQFPSHSVIEKGQTVTLRCDPISGHDNLYWYRRVMGKEIKFLLHFVKESKQDESGMPNNRFLAERTGGTYSTLKVQPAELEDSGVYFCASSQHLRGGKAYNEQFFGPGTRLTVL.

The sample holds a few counts of this clonotype. The rearrangement links TRBV6-1 to TRBJ2-1; perhaps TRBD2 as D (5 bases). The CDR3 is 13 residues long. CDR1 is MNHNS and CDR2 is SASEGT in the germline V gene. V lost 8 bases, J lost 0 bases, and 8 bases lay in between. DNA for the CDR3: TGTGCCAGCGGACTGAACTCCTACAATGAGCAGTTCTTC. It yields the protein CASGLNSYNEQFF.

The chain joins TRBV6-6 to TRBJ1-6; a weak D match, TRBD1 (5 bases). Trimming took off 0 bases at V and 4 bases at J, with 10 bases between the two ends. Germline V gives CDR1 MNHNY, CDR2 SVGAGI (reference sequence). CDR3 length: 16 residues. The CDR3 region is CASSYSLGAYNSPLHF. The CDR3 nucleotides read TGTGCCAGCAGTTACTCGCTCGGGGCTTATAATTCACCCCTCCACTTT.

In regard to this clonotype: A read error may be the cause here, since a much bigger clone is one base away. This chain joins TRBV6-2 or TRBV6-3 and TRBJ1-5; D might be TRBD1 (5 bases). Germline V gene data show CDR1 as MNHEY and CDR2 as SVGEGT. CDR3 length equals 13 residues. The CDR3 coding sequence is TGTGCCAGCAGGCGGGGGGTGAATCAGCACCAGCATTTT. Its translation is CASRRGVNQHQHF.

This clonotype has ten or more counts. The genes are TRBV6-6 and TRBJ2-1; 9 bases fit TRBD1. The CDR3 covers 15 residues. The germline V gene has CDR1 MNHNY and CDR2 SVGAGI (reference sequence). V shed 0 bases, J shed 9 bases, and the junction held 6 bases outside the gene matches. The CDR3 nucleotides are TGTGCCAGCAGTTACTCACAGGGGGCTAGGGGTGAGCAGTTCTTC. This codes for CASSYSQGARGEQFF.

V usage is TRBV7-3 and J usage is TRBJ2-1; perhaps TRBD2 as D (6 bases). The germline V gene encodes CDR1 SGHTA and CDR2 FQGTGA. Trimming took off 5 bases at V and 9 bases at J, with 17 bases between the two ends. The CDR3 spans 14 residues. CDR3 in amino acids: CASSLNALATEQFF. The CDR3 DNA reads as TGTGCCAGCAGCCTGAACGCACTAGCCACTGAGCAGTTCTTC.